The 21 T cell receptor beta chains reported below all come from one sample, sequenced in a study of blood T cell repertoires in COVID-19 (dated by TCRdb to about 2020). The protocol used for the library was the immunoSEQ multiplex PCR assay. Sourced from immuneACCESS, this table was stored by TCRdb with only in-frame sequences that have V and J called. A share of the clones is absent; for the studies checked, an unresolved V gene accounts for under half, and the remainder has no known explanation. The sample records about 200,000 clones, roughly nine tenths of which are singletons. Around a fifth of the sample belongs to the ten largest clones. Sequences were obtained from peripheral blood. These receptors all stem from a man aged 55-75 years with active or convalescent COVID-19.

This chain uses TRBV6-5 with TRBJ1-1, with 9 bases that match TRBD1. Germline V gene sequence: CDR1 MNHEY, CDR2 SVGAGI. The CDR3 extends over 13 amino acids. V trimming: 10 bases; J trimming: 3 bases; junction bases outside the gene matches: 6. CDR3 in DNA: TGTGCCACGGGGACAGGGCCGGACACTGAAGCTTTCTTT. It translates to CATGTGPDTEAFF.

This rearrangement joins TRBV7-2 to TRBJ2-1, with 9 nucleotides matching TRBD2. With 8 bases clipped from V and 3 bases from J, the junction kept 8 bases outside the gene matches. This CDR3 comprises 15 residues. Germline assignment: CDR1 SGHTA and CDR2 FQGNSA. DNA for the CDR3: TGTGCCAGCGCCCGGAGGCGGGGGGGCTACAATGAGCAGTTCTTC. It translates to CASARRRGGYNEQFF.

The rearrangement joins TRBV15 to TRBJ2-6; 9 bases match TRBD1. V was pared by 1 base and J by 3 bases, with 7 bases of the junction left unmatched. Per germline, CDR1 LNHNV and CDR2 YYDKDF (reference sequence). This CDR3 comprises 18 residues. The CDR3 sequence: CATSRADRGYSGANVLTF. The CDR3 DNA reads TGTGCCACCAGCAGAGCAGACAGGGGGTATAGTGGGGCCAACGTCCTGACTTTC.

J is TRBJ2-1 and V is TRBV18; TRBD1 matches 8 bases. V shed 3 bases, J shed 9 bases, and the junction held 10 bases outside the gene matches. The CDR3 spans 15 residues. The germline CDR1 and CDR2 sequences are KGHSH and LQKENI. CDR3 sequence (DNA): TGTGCCAGCTCACCCCGGACAGGGCCGTTAGGTGAGCAGTTCTTC. Its protein is CASSPRTGPLGEQFF.

The genes are TRBV10-3 and TRBJ1-1; possibly TRBD1 for D (6 bases). Germline V lookup: CDR1 ENHRY, CDR2 SYGVKD. The CDR3 extends over 14 amino acids. V was pared by 10 bases and J by 1 base, with 16 bases between. Here the CDR3 DNA reads TGTGCCACCGTACAGGGCTTTGGGAACACTGAAGCTTTCTTT. This encodes CATVQGFGNTEAFF.

This clone came up once. The chain recombines TRBV7-9 with TRBJ1-2, with D maybe TRBD1 (5 bases). Germline assignment: CDR1 SEHNR and CDR2 FQNEAQ (reference sequence). The CDR3 contains 14 residues. The V gene lost 5 bases and the J gene lost 4 bases, with 14 bases spanning the gap. CDR3 sequence reads: CASSPRSGGYGYTF. The CDR3 DNA sequence: TGTGCCAGCAGCCCCCGTTCCGGGGGCTATGGCTACACCTTC.

The DNA for the CDR3 is TGTGCCAGCAGTGGACAGAAGGGCACCGGGGAGCTGTTTTTT. Residues: CASSGQKGTGELFF. The chain is built from TRBV2 and TRBJ2-2; D perhaps matches TRBD1 (5 bases). V lost 4 bases to trimming and J lost 4 bases, with 10 bases between them. CDR3 length: 14 amino acids. CDR1 SNHLY and CDR2 FYNNEI come from the germline V gene.

The V gene is TRBV7-9, the J gene TRBJ2-7; D is possibly TRBD2 (5 bases). The V and J ends lost 1 base and 6 bases respectively, with 7 bases between them. The CDR3 sequence is 12 residues long. Germline CDR1 is SEHNR and CDR2 is FQNEAQ (reference sequence). The CDR3 DNA reads TGTGCCAGCAGCTTAGAACGGGGCGAGCAGTACTTC. This sequence encodes CASSLERGEQYF.

The chain recombines TRBV11-2 with TRBJ2-7; possibly TRBD1 for D (6 bases). The CDR3 runs 15 residues. Trimming removed 4 bases from V and 2 bases from J, with 15 bases in between. The germline V gene encodes CDR1 SGHAT and CDR2 FQNNGV. CDR3 nucleotides: TGTGCCAGCAGCTACGACAGGATTACGACCTACGAGCAGTACTTC. Protein sequence: CASSYDRITTYEQYF.

The chain carries TRBV5-6 and TRBJ2-3, with 7 bases matching TRBD1. In germline, CDR1 is SGHDT, CDR2 YYEEEE. With V trimmed by 3 bases and J by 5 bases, 9 bases remained unmatched. The CDR3 is made up of 15 amino acids. CDR3 in DNA: TGTGCCAGCAGCTCCCTCGACAGGGTAGGAGATACGCAGTATTTT. The encoded protein is CASSSLDRVGDTQYF. Full variable domain (remainder filled in from reference TRBV5-6 and TRBJ2-3): DAGVTQSPTHLIKTRGQQVTLRCSPKSGHDTVSWYQQALGQGPQFIFQYYEEEERQRGNFPDRFSGHQFPNYSSELNVNALLLGDSALYLCASSSLDRVGDTQYFGPGTRLTVL.

The CDR3 spells CASSPGGRTDTQYF. CDR3 nucleotide sequence: TGTGCCAGCAGCCCGGGGGGCCGGACAGATACGCAGTATTTT. The chain has TRBV9 and TRBJ2-3, with D tentatively TRBD2 (7 bases). The CDR3 consists of 14 residues. Germline lookup yields CDR1 SGDLS and CDR2 YYNGEE. Between the trimmed V and J ends, which lost 4 bases and 3 bases, there was a span of 12 bases.

This clone was seen a few times. The chain carries TRBV9 and TRBJ1-1; 8 nucleotides line up with TRBD1. V lost 1 base and J lost 5; bases outside the gene matches: 4. The CDR3 totals 14 residues. Looked up from germline, CDR1 is SGDLS and CDR2 is YYNGEE. The CDR3 reads CASSVTGGKTEAFF. The CDR3 nucleotides read TGTGCCAGCAGCGTAACAGGGGGGAAAACTGAAGCTTTCTTT.

This sequence joins TRBV25-1 and TRBJ1-1; no clear D gene. Looked up from germline, CDR1 is MGHDK and CDR2 is SYGVNS. With 4 bases removed from V and 3 bases from J, the gap between germline ends came to 9 bases. The CDR3 length is 13 residues. CDR3 nucleotide sequence: TGTGCCAGCAGTGGGCGGGGATACACTGAAGCTTTCTTT. The encoded protein is CASSGRGYTEAFF.

The V call is TRBV18, the J call TRBJ1-2; D possibly corresponds to TRBD1 (5 bases). V was pared by 0 bases and J by 0 bases, with 11 bases between. The germline V gene has CDR1 KGHSH and CDR2 LQKENI. The CDR3 runs 16 residues. The CDR3 DNA sequence: TGTGCCAGCTCACCACCGACAGCTACTACTAACTATGGCTACACCTTC. Amino acids: CASSPPTATTNYGYTF.

This clone was counted once. In nucleotides, the CDR3 is TGTGCCAGCTGTACACCTCCTCAGCCCCAGCATTTT. Amino acids: CASCTPPQPQHF. This rearrangement joins TRBV21-1 to TRBJ1-5; the D call of TRBD1 is as the table states it, not checked on the DNA. TRBV21-1 is given as a pseudogene. CDR3 length: 12 amino acids.

The chain combines TRBV9 with TRBJ2-3; 9 bases line up with TRBD1. Germline lookup yields CDR1 SGDLS and CDR2 YYNGEE. This CDR3 comprises 17 residues. The J segment lost 6 bases and the V segment lost 3 bases, leaving 14 bases of the junction unmatched. In DNA, the CDR3 is TGTGCCAGCAGCGCCCCATCCGGGACAGGGACTTTCGATACGCAGTATTTT. Translating it yields CASSAPSGTGTFDTQYF.

This clone was counted only a few times. V is TRBV6-5 and J is TRBJ2-1, with D possibly matching TRBD1 (5 bases). Germline values: CDR1 MNHEY, CDR2 SVGAGI. Trimming shortened V by 0 bases and J by 1 base, and 10 bases separated the two germline ends. This CDR3 has 16 residues. CDR3 DNA: TGTGCCAGCAGTTACTCGGGGCTAGGGTCCTACAATGAGCAGTTCTTC. This encodes CASSYSGLGSYNEQFF.

This clone was observed a single time. The chain recombines TRBV7-2 with TRBJ2-1; D is unresolved. The CDR3 covers 13 residues. Germline V gene lookup returns CDR1 SGHTA and CDR2 FQGNSA. Trimming took off 1 base at V and 7 bases at J, with 8 bases between the two ends. The chain's CDR3 is CASSLEPRNEQFF. DNA for the CDR3: TGTGCCAGCAGCTTAGAACCGAGGAATGAGCAGTTCTTC.

V is TRBV2 and J is TRBJ2-2, with D perhaps matching TRBD1 (5 bases). Germline loops: CDR1 SNHLY, CDR2 FYNNEI. CDR3 size: 17 residues. Trimming shortened V by 7 bases and J by 7 bases, and 25 bases separated the two germline ends. The CDR3 sequence is CASTQRRDSVSGGELFF. CDR3 DNA: TGTGCCAGCACCCAACGCCGAGACAGTGTTTCTGGCGGGGAGCTGTTTTTT. The full variable domain, rest sourced from reference TRBV2 and TRBJ2-2, is EPEVTQTPSHQVTQMGQEVILRCVPISNHLYFYWYRQILGQKVEFLVSFYNNEISEKSEIFDDQFSVERPDGSNFTLKIRSTKLEDSAMYFCASTQRRDSVSGGELFFGEGSRLTVL.

The rearrangement uses TRBV4-1 and TRBJ2-3, with TRBD1 matching over 12 bases. This CDR3 is 16 amino acids long. V trimming: 6 bases; J trimming: 8 bases; junction bases outside the gene matches: 12. Germline V gene sequence: CDR1 MGHRA, CDR2 YSYEKL. CDR3 DNA: TGCGCCAGCAGTTCCCCGGGACAGGGGGCGCTTGGTACGCAGTATTTT. Residues: CASSSPGQGALGTQYF.

The V gene is TRBV19, the J gene TRBJ1-2; the match to TRBD1 covers 11 bases. The CDR3 has 13 amino acids. Trimming removed 6 bases from V and 8 bases from J; junction bases left unmatched: 5. Germline-derived CDR1 and CDR2 are LNHDA and SQIVND (reference sequence). CDR3 protein: CASSPGTGGGYTF. The CDR3 DNA sequence: TGTGCCAGTAGCCCCGGGACAGGGGGAGGCTACACCTTC.